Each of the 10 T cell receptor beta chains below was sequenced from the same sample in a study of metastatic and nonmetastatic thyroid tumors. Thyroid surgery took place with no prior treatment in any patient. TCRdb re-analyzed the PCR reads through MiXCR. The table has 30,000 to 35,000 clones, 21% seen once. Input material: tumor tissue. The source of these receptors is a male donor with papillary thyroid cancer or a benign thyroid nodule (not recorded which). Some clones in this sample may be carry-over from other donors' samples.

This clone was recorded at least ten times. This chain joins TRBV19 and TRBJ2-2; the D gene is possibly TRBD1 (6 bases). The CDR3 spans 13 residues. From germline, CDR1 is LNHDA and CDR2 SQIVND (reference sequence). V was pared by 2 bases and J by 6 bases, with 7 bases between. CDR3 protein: CASSIPGAGELFF. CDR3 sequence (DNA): TGTGCCAGTAGTATACCAGGGGCCGGGGAGCTGTTTTTT.

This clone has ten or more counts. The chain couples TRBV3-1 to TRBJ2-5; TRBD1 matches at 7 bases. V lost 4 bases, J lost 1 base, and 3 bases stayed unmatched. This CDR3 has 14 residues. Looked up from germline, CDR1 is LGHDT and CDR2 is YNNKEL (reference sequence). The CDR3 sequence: CASSPRTGQETQYF. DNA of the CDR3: TGTGCCAGCAGCCCGAGGACAGGCCAAGAGACCCAGTACTTC.

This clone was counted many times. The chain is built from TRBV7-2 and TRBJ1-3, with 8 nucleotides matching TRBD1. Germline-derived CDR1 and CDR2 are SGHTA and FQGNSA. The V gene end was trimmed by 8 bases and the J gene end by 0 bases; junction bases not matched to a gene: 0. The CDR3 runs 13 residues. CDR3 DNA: TGTGCCAGCGGACAGGGCTCTGGAAACACCATATATTTT. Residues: CASGQGSGNTIYF.

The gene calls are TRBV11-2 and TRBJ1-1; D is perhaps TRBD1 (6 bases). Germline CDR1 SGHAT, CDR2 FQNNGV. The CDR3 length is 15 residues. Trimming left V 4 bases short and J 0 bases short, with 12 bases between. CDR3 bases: TGTGCCAGCAGCTCGCTAGGGGGGATGAACACTGAAGCTTTCTTT. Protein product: CASSSLGGMNTEAFF.

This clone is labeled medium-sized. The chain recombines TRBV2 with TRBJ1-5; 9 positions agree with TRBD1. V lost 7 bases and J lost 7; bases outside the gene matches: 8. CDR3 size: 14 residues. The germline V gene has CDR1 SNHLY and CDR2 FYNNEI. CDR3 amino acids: CASNTGGSGQPQHF. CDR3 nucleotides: TGTGCCAGCAACACAGGGGGCTCTGGCCAGCCCCAGCATTTT.

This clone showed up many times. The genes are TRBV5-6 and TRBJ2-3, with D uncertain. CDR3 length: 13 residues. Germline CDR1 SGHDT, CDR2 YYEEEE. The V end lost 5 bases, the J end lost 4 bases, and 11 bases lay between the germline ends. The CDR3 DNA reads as TGTGCCAGCAGGAGTTGGCCGGCAGATACGCAGTATTTT. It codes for CASRSWPADTQYF.

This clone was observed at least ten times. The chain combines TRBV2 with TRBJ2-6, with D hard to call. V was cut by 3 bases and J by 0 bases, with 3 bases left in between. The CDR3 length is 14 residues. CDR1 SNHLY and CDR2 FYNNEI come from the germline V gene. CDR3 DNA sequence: TGTGCCAGCAGTGATAGCTCTGGGGCCAACGTCCTGACTTTC. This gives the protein CASSDSSGANVLTF.

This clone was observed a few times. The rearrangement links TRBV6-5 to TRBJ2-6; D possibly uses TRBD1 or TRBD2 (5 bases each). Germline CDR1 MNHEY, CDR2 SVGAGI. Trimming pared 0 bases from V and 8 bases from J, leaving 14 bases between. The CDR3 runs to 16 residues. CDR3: CASSYSRPGTTNVLTF. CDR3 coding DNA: TGTGCCAGCAGTTACTCGAGGCCCGGGACGACCAACGTCCTGACTTTC.

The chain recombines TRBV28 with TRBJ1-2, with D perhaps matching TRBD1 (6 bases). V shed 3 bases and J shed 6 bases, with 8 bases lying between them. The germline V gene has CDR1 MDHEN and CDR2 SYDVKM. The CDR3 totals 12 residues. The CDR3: CASSFAGDGYTF. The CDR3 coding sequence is TGTGCCAGCAGTTTTGCAGGGGATGGCTACACCTTC.

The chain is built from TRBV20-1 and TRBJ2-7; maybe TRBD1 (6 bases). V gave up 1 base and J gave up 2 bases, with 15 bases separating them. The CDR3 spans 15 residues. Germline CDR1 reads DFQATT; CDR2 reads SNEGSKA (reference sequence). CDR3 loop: CSARVTPGDTYEQYF. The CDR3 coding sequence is TGCAGTGCTAGAGTCACCCCAGGGGACACCTACGAGCAGTACTTC.